This T cell receptor beta chain originates from a study of blood T cell repertoires in COVID-19. Seattle patient enrollment occurred during active infection, with longitudinal follow-up thereafter. Method: immunoSEQ multiplex PCR; TCRdb's copy keeps in-frame clones and lacks some. Of 190,000 or so clones listed, around 94% are singletons. V was clipped by 5 bases and J by 6 bases; unmatched bases: 9. CDR1 LNHDA and CDR2 SQIVND come from the germline V gene (reference sequence). The CDR3 totals 14 residues. This clonotype originated in a man aged 25 to 40 with COVID-19, enrolled during active disease. The genes are TRBV19 and TRBJ1-2; TRBD1 agrees at 7 bases. The sample consisted of peripheral blood. CDR3 sequence reads: CASSFWDRRDGYTF. The CDR3 nucleotides are TGTGCCAGTAGTTTTTGGGACAGAAGAGATGGCTACACCTTC.